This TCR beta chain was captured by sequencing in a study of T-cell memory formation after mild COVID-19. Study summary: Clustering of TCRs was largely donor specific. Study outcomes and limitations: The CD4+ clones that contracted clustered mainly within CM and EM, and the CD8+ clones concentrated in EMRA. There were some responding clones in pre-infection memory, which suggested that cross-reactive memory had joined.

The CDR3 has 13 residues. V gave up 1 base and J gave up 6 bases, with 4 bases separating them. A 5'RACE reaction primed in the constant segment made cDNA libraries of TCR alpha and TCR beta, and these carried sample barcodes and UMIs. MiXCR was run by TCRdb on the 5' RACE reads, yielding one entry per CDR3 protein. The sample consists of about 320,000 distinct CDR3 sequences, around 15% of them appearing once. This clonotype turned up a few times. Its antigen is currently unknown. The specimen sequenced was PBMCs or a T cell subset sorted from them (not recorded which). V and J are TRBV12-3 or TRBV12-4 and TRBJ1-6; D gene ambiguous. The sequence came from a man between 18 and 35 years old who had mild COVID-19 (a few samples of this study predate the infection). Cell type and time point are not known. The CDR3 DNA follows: TGTGCCAGCAGTTTAGATTTTAATTCACCCCTCCACTTT. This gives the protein CASSLDFNSPLHF.